The 27 T cell receptor beta chains below were found in one sample sequenced in a study of identical twins. Each CDR3 protein is one row after TCRdb ran MiXCR on the 5' RACE reads. The sample contains approximately 1.8 million distinct CDR3 sequences, about 31% of which appear only once. Sequencing was performed on cord blood. The origin of the receptors is a newborn girl in good health.

V and J are TRBV28 and TRBJ2-3; 13 bases agree with TRBD2. The CDR3 totals 17 residues. Germline CDR1 MDHEN, CDR2 SYDVKM. The J segment lost 4 bases and the V segment lost 6 bases, leaving 10 bases of the junction unmatched. CDR3 sequence reads: CASSRWTSGSWSDTQYF. CDR3 nucleotide sequence: TGTGCCAGCAGCCGATGGACTAGCGGGAGTTGGTCAGATACGCAGTATTTT.

This clonotype was counted at least ten times. The chain employs TRBV29-1 and TRBJ2-1, with 14 bases fitting TRBD2. From germline, CDR1 is SQVTM and CDR2 ANQGSEA. V trimming: 7 bases; J trimming: 3 bases; junction bases outside the gene matches: 8. The CDR3 runs to 16 residues. The DNA of the CDR3 is TGCAGCGGAAAGGGGACTAGCGGGAGAGTCTACAATGAGCAGTTCTTC. Translating gives CSGKGTSGRVYNEQFF.

J is TRBJ2-1 and V is TRBV5-6; 12 bases line up with TRBD2. CDR3 length: 15 residues. Germline CDR1 is SGHDT and CDR2 is YYEEEE. Germline trimming cut 5 bases from V and 4 bases from J; bases unmatched to any gene: 4. The CDR3 loop reads CASRRGLAGYNEQFF. The CDR3 nucleotides are TGTGCCAGCAGAAGAGGACTAGCGGGGTACAATGAGCAGTTCTTC.

The chain joins TRBV5-1 to TRBJ1-3; 7 bases line up with TRBD1. This CDR3 has 16 residues. Germline CDR1 is SGHRS and CDR2 is YFSETQ. Germline trimming cut 3 bases from V and 3 bases from J; bases unmatched to any gene: 9. CDR3 DNA: TGCGCCAGCAGCTGGGACAGACAGGCGATTGGAAACACCATATATTTT. Amino acids: CASSWDRQAIGNTIYF.

The V gene is TRBV20-1, the J gene TRBJ2-6, with D possibly called TRBD1 or TRBD2 (5 bases each). The CDR3 runs to 16 residues. The germline V and J ends were trimmed by 5 bases and 5 bases, with 19 bases remaining between them. Germline V CDR1 and CDR2: DFQATT, SNEGSKA (reference sequence). CDR3 region: CSALPVRDPRANVLTF. The CDR3 bases are TGCAGTGCTCTACCGGTCCGGGACCCTCGGGCCAACGTCCTGACTTTC.

The chain employs TRBV28 and TRBJ2-4; D gene uncertain. The CDR3 is 13 residues long. Germline loops: CDR1 MDHEN, CDR2 SYDVKM. The V gene lost 8 bases and the J gene lost 0 bases, with 8 bases spanning the gap. CDR3 sequence: CASLDLAKNIQYF. The CDR3 DNA reads as TGTGCCAGCCTAGATTTAGCCAAAAACATTCAGTACTTC.

The chain recombines TRBV15 with TRBJ2-1, with a possible D match to TRBD2 (5 bases). CDR3 length: 17 amino acids. Per the germline V gene, CDR1 is LNHNV and CDR2 is YYDKDF (reference sequence). The V end was cut by 0 bases, the J end by 4 bases, with 16 bases between. Here the CDR3 reads CATSREKGSGHYNEQFF. CDR3 sequence (DNA): TGTGCCACCAGCAGAGAAAAAGGGAGCGGCCATTACAATGAGCAGTTCTTC.

The chain carries TRBV20-1 and TRBJ1-4; D remains ambiguous. The CDR3 has 15 amino acids. Trimming removed 0 bases from V and 4 bases from J, with 12 bases in between. Germline V CDR1 and CDR2: DFQATT, SNEGSKA (reference sequence). The CDR3 loop is CSARDLKSFNEKLFF. The CDR3 region has the DNA TGCAGTGCTAGAGATCTTAAGTCCTTTAATGAAAAACTGTTTTTT.

V usage is TRBV7-2 and J usage is TRBJ2-2; 13 bases map to TRBD2. Trimming at V came to 0 bases and at J to 2 bases, leaving 0 bases not matched to a gene. Germline lookup yields CDR1 SGHTA and CDR2 FQGNSA. The CDR3 consists of 17 residues. In DNA form, the CDR3 reads TGTACCAGCAGCTTAGCGGGACTAGCGGGAAACACCGGGGAGCTGTTTTTT. Its translation is CTSSLAGLAGNTGELFF.

The chain couples TRBV5-1 to TRBJ1-6; 12 nucleotides align to TRBD1. The CDR3 sequence is 14 residues long. J was trimmed by 13 bases and V by 3 bases; bases with no gene match: 5. The germline V gene encodes CDR1 SGHRS and CDR2 YFSETQ. This CDR3 reads CASSYGTGGSPLHF. CDR3 nucleotide sequence: TGCGCCAGCAGCTACGGGACAGGGGGCTCTCCCCTCCACTTT.

In this sample, this clonotype turned up many times. V gene TRBV20-1 combines with J gene TRBJ2-5; 7 positions match TRBD1. CDR3 length: 15 amino acids. The V segment lost 3 bases and the J segment 3 bases; nucleotides outside the gene matches: 10. Germline CDR1 and CDR2: DFQATT and SNEGSKA (reference sequence). In DNA form, the CDR3 reads TGCAGTGCTAGTATCCCTGGGACAGCGAAAGAGACCCAGTACTTC. This translates into CSASIPGTAKETQYF.

This rearrangement joins TRBV2 to TRBJ1-6, with D uncertain. The CDR3 is made up of 15 amino acids. The V end lost 7 bases, the J end lost 1 base, and 11 bases lay between the germline ends. Germline CDR1 SNHLY, CDR2 FYNNEI. CDR3 sequence (DNA): TGTGCCAGCAACCGAGAGGGTTCCTATAATTCACCCCTCCACTTT. It is translated as CASNREGSYNSPLHF.

The chain carries TRBV20-1 and TRBJ2-3; 10 nucleotides agree with TRBD2. V lost 0 bases to trimming and J lost 5 bases; unmatched junction nucleotides: 14. The germline CDR1 and CDR2 sequences are DFQATT and SNEGSKA (reference sequence). This CDR3 contains 18 residues. The CDR3 DNA sequence: TGCAGTGCTAGAGATGAGTTGCGAACTAGCGGGATGAGAGATACGCAGTATTTT. The encoded protein is CSARDELRTSGMRDTQYF.

Remarks on this clonotype: The germline gene is not matched at one end of the junction; a read error may be the cause. V gene TRBV12-3 or TRBV12-4 combines with J gene TRBJ2-2; D not resolved. This CDR3 region has 13 residues. CDR3 sequence (DNA): TGTGCCTGCAGGACCGCAGACACCGGGGAGCTGTTTTTT. Protein: CACRTADTGELFF.

In this sample, this clonotype turned up a few times. The CDR3 coding sequence is TGCAGTGCTAGAGACTTGAAACAAAGCAATGAAAAACTGTTTTTT. Its translation is CSARDLKQSNEKLFF. The chain links TRBV20-1 to TRBJ1-4; D unresolved. Germline assignment: CDR1 DFQATT and CDR2 SNEGSKA (reference sequence). V lost 0 bases and J 5 bases, leaving 13 bases between the germline ends. This CDR3 spans 15 amino acids.

The chain links TRBV20-1 to TRBJ1-5, with D possibly being TRBD1 (5 bases). Trimming cost V 1 base and J 0 bases, with 10 bases left between them. This CDR3 is 15 amino acids long. From germline, CDR1 is DFQATT and CDR2 SNEGSKA (reference sequence). The CDR3: CSARGGGNSNQPQHF. CDR3 bases: TGCAGTGCTAGAGGTGGGGGGAATAGCAATCAGCCCCAGCATTTT.

About this clonotype itself: This clone may be a read error of a much larger clone one base away. The chain carries TRBV5-1 and TRBJ2-7, with D perhaps matching TRBD1 or TRBD2 (5 bases each). V was clipped by 1 base and J by 7 bases, with 12 bases between them. Germline CDR1 and CDR2: SGHRS and YFSETQ. The CDR3 is 13 amino acids. CDR3 sequence reads: CASSLRDPNEQYF. DNA for the CDR3: TGCGCCAGCAGCTTGCGGGACCCCAATGAGCAGTACTTC.

This clonotype was seen a handful of times. The V and J genes are TRBV7-2 and TRBJ2-3; D is ambiguous. Between the trimmed V and J ends, which lost 1 base and 6 bases, there was a span of 8 bases. The CDR3 consists of 13 residues. CDR1 and CDR2 from the germline V gene are SGHTA and FQGNSA. The CDR3 region is CASSLEALDTQYF. In DNA form, the CDR3 reads TGTGCCAGCAGCTTAGAAGCCCTGGATACGCAGTATTTT.

This clonotype came up a few times. This rearrangement joins TRBV27 to TRBJ2-1, with 9 bases fitting TRBD2. Germline V gene lookup returns CDR1 MNHEY and CDR2 SMNVEV (reference sequence). This CDR3 has 16 residues. V was pared by 5 bases and J by 4 bases, with 9 bases of the junction left unmatched. The CDR3 sequence: CASSPIAGEGYNEQFF. The CDR3 DNA sequence: TGTGCCAGCAGTCCGATAGCGGGAGAGGGGTACAATGAGCAGTTCTTC.

This chain uses TRBV12-3 or TRBV12-4 with TRBJ2-1, with 12 nucleotides matching TRBD2. Trimming took 5 bases from V and 10 from J; bases not matched to a gene: 6. This CDR3 has 14 residues. This chain's CDR3 is CASSGGLAGWEQFF. The CDR3 nucleotides are TGTGCCAGCAGTGGCGGACTAGCGGGATGGGAGCAGTTCTTC.

This clonotype came up a few times. Relative to the germline gene, one junction end is altered; a read error may explain this. CDR3 in DNA: TGCGCCAGCAACCAACAGGAGGGCTATGGCTACACCTTC. It codes for CASNQQEGYGYTF. This chain uses TRBV4-1 with TRBJ1-2; D may be TRBD1 (5 bases). CDR3 length: 13 residues. CDR1 is MGHRA, CDR2 YSYEKL, per germline.

This chain links TRBV5-1 with TRBJ2-3; D not resolved. The CDR3 runs 15 residues. The ends were cut back, 3 bases at V and 4 bases at J, with 15 bases in the middle. Per the germline V gene, CDR1 is SGHRS and CDR2 is YFSETQ. The CDR3: CASSSLSYGADTQYF. CDR3 coding DNA: TGCGCCAGCAGCTCACTGAGCTATGGGGCAGATACGCAGTATTTT.

As for this clonotype: It may be a read error: a sequence one base away is much more abundant. This rearrangement joins TRBV24-1 to TRBJ2-1; no clear D gene. Trimming took 3 bases from V and 10 from J, leaving 12 bases between them. CDR1 is KGHDR, CDR2 SFDVKD, per germline. The CDR3 sequence is 13 residues long. CDR3 nucleotides: TGTGCCACCAGTGATACAGTCTCCTACGAGCAGTTCTTC. Amino acid sequence: CATSDTVSYEQFF.

In nucleotides, the CDR3 is TGCAGTGCTAGAGATCGATCTGGCCACAGCTCCTACAATGAGCAGTTCTTC. It yields the protein CSARDRSGHSSYNEQFF. The V call is TRBV20-1, the J call TRBJ2-1; D uncertain. The CDR3 contains 17 residues. The germline CDR1 and CDR2 sequences are DFQATT and SNEGSKA (reference sequence). V dropped 0 bases and J dropped 0 bases, with 15 bases sitting between them.

This clonotype was seen more than once but under ten times. The genes are TRBV20-1 and TRBJ2-5; 14 bases align to TRBD2. CDR3 length: 14 amino acids. Germline loops: CDR1 DFQATT, CDR2 SNEGSKA (reference sequence). Losses at the gene ends were 7 bases for V and 5 bases for J; bases not matched to a gene: 6. Here the CDR3 reads CSEGLAGVGETQYF. CDR3 DNA sequence: TGCAGTGAGGGACTAGCGGGAGTGGGGGAGACCCAGTACTTC.

The chain carries TRBV29-1 and TRBJ2-5; the match to TRBD1 covers 9 bases. The J call is doubtful: the DNA matches TRBJ2-1 better. This CDR3 is 12 amino acids long. Germline loops: CDR1 SQVTM, CDR2 ANQGSEA. CDR3 sequence reads: CSVHRGQETQFF. In DNA, the CDR3 is TGCAGCGTCCACAGGGGGCAAGAGACCCAGTTCTTC.

This clonotype has a handful of counts. The rearrangement links TRBV6-2 or TRBV6-3 to TRBJ1-4, with a weak D call TRBD1 (5 bases). V was cut by 2 bases and J by 7 bases, with 14 bases left in between. Germline lookup yields CDR1 MNHEY and CDR2 SVGEGT. This CDR3 comprises 15 residues. CDR3 sequence: CASSYGAGRREKLFF. The DNA for the CDR3 is TGTGCCAGCAGTTACGGAGCAGGGCGACGTGAAAAACTGTTTTTT.